The rows below give T cell receptor beta chains drawn from one sample of a study of T cell responses to AZD1222 COVID-19 vaccine. Libraries were prepared by immunoSEQ multiplex PCR; TCRdb keeps only in-frame clonotypes and omits some of them. The table has some 150,000 clones, about 92% seen once. The sample was peripheral blood, taken 28 days after the second AZD1222 dose. All receptors come from an adult who received the AZD1222 COVID-19 vaccine. Both conserved end residues are part of each CDR3. A D gene is named only where the DNA matches it firmly. Where a row states a size, it is once, few, many or the class of an expanded clone; other rows omit it.

TRBV25-1	NA	TRBJ2-2	NA	CASSVWGTGELFF	TGTGCCAGCAGTGTATGGGGCACCGGGGAGCTGTTTTTT
TRBV7-8	TRBD1	TRBJ1-1	NA	CASSIYRDRVNEAFF	TGTGCCAGCAGCATTTACCGGGACAGGGTTAATGAAGCTTTCTTT
TRBV23-1	NA	TRBJ1-2	NA	CASSQSGHTNYGYTF	TGCGCCAGCAGTCAATCGGGACACACTAACTATGGCTACACCTTC
TRBV2	TRBD1	TRBJ2-7	once	CASSVGQGYEQYF	TGTGCCAGCAGTGTGGGACAGGGCTACGAGCAGTACTTC
TRBV12-5	NA	TRBJ2-7	NA	CASGLVNGYSPYEQYF	TGTGCTAGTGGTTTGGTAAATGGTTACAGTCCCTACGAGCAGTACTTC
TRBV11-3	NA	TRBJ1-1	NA	CASSSTQNTEAFF	TGTGCCAGCAGCTCCACCCAAAACACTGAAGCTTTCTTT
TRBV19	TRBD1	TRBJ1-2	NA	CASSYRDRDGYTF	TGTGCCAGTAGTTACCGGGACAGGGATGGCTACACCTTC
TRBV3-1/TRBV3-2	TRBD1	TRBJ1-6	NA	CASSLNGTGEDSPLHF	TGTGCCAGCAGCTTAAACGGGACAGGGGAAGATTCACCCCTCCACTTT
TRBV2	TRBD2	TRBJ2-7	NA	CASIMGLAEELAYEQYF	TGTGCCAGCATAATGGGACTAGCAGAGGAACTCGCCTACGAGCAGTACTTC
TRBV15	TRBD1	TRBJ1-2	NA	CATTWGQGANYGYTF	TGTGCCACCACCTGGGGACAGGGAGCGAACTATGGCTACACCTTC
TRBV4-3	NA	TRBJ1-5	NA	CASSQVGTNQPQHF	TGCGCCAGCAGCCAAGTAGGGACCAATCAGCCCCAGCATTTT
TRBV24-1	NA	TRBJ2-1	NA	CATSDYSTGPSSYNEQFF	TGTGCCACCAGTGATTATTCAACCGGGCCATCTTCCTACAATGAGCAGTTCTTC
TRBV12-3/TRBV12-4	NA	TRBJ2-1	NA	CASSLSYNEQFF	TGTGCCAGCAGTTTAAGCTACAATGAGCAGTTCTTC
TRBV10-3	NA	TRBJ2-6	NA	CAISEGGSGANVLTF	TGTGCCATCAGTGAAGGGGGATCTGGGGCCAACGTCCTGACTTTC
TRBV6-1	NA	TRBJ1-5	NA	CASSEARPGLPSQPQHF	TGTGCCAGCAGTGAAGCGCGTCCGGGGCTCCCAAGTCAGCCCCAGCATTTT
TRBV19	TRBD2	TRBJ2-7	NA	CASSLQAGGPPYEQYF	TGTGCCAGTAGCCTTCAGGCGGGAGGCCCCCCCTACGAGCAGTACTTC
TRBV7-2	NA	TRBJ2-1	NA	CASSRGGGEQFF	TGTGCCAGCAGCAGGGGGGGTGGTGAGCAGTTCTTC
TRBV5-1	TRBD2	TRBJ2-7	NA	CASSSAMGSGTSYEQYF	TGCGCCAGCAGCTCGGCGATGGGTAGCGGGACCTCCTACGAGCAGTACTTC
TRBV27	TRBD1	TRBJ2-7	once	CASSLGRTGSYEQYF	TGTGCCAGCAGTTTGGGCAGGACAGGCTCCTACGAGCAGTACTTC
TRBV28	TRBD2	TRBJ2-5	NA	CASSSPGGALGTQYF	TGTGCCAGCAGTTCGCCGGGGGGGGCCCTCGGGACCCAGTACTTC
TRBV18	NA	TRBJ1-2	NA	CASSPVSGSHLNYGYTF	TGTGCCAGCTCACCAGTATCCGGGTCCCACTTAAACTATGGCTACACCTTC
TRBV11-2	TRBD2	TRBJ2-1	NA	CASSSRLAGGYSFF	TGTGCCAGCAGCTCCCGACTAGCGGGAGGGTACTCGTTCTTC
TRBV5-4	TRBD1	TRBJ1-2	NA	CASSPGTGGDYGYTF	TGTGCCAGCAGCCCCGGGACAGGGGGTGACTATGGCTACACCTTC
TRBV14	NA	TRBJ1-6	NA	CASSQDPGYNSPLHF	TGTGCCAGCAGCCAAGATCCGGGTTATAATTCACCCCTCCACTTT
TRBV6-2/TRBV6-3	NA	TRBJ1-5	NA	CASSNPGQMYSNQPQHF	TGTGCCAGCAGTAACCCGGGACAAATGTATAGCAATCAGCCCCAGCATTTT
TRBV27	TRBD1	TRBJ1-6	NA	CASSTGQGRNSPLHF	TGTGCCAGCAGTACCGGACAGGGAAGGAATTCACCCCTCCACTTT
TRBV27	NA	TRBJ2-5	NA	CASSFPTDPGETQYF	TGTGCCAGCAGTTTCCCCACGGACCCCGGGGAGACCCAGTACTTC
TRBV11-2	NA	TRBJ1-2	NA	CASSSLGYGYTF	TGTGCCAGCAGCTCCCTTGGCTATGGCTACACCTTC
TRBV6-5	NA	TRBJ2-5	once	CASSPTGTAQETQYF	TGTGCCAGCAGTCCAACCGGGACCGCGCAGGAGACCCAGTACTTC
TRBV28	TRBD2	TRBJ2-2	NA	CASSLWTSGSTGELFF	TGTGCCAGCAGTTTATGGACTAGCGGGAGCACCGGGGAGCTGTTTTTT
TRBV3-1/TRBV3-2	NA	TRBJ2-7	NA	CASSRRIGGGSYEQYF	TGTGCCAGCAGCAGACGAATAGGGGGAGGGTCCTACGAGCAGTACTTC
TRBV27	NA	TRBJ2-1	NA	CASSMGLRSYNEQFF	TGTGCCAGCAGTATGGGACTTCGCTCCTACAATGAGCAGTTCTTC
TRBV11-2	NA	TRBJ1-6	NA	CASSYLDRNSPLHF	TGTGCCAGCAGCTACCTGGACCGAAATTCACCCCTCCACTTT
TRBV18	NA	TRBJ1-5	NA	CASSSAGVSNQPQHF	TGTGCCAGCTCATCCGCAGGGGTTAGCAATCAGCCCCAGCATTTT
TRBV29-1	NA	TRBJ1-2	NA	CSGVPAGVYGYTF	TGCAGCGGGGTCCCCGCGGGCGTCTATGGCTACACCTTC
TRBV7-2	NA	TRBJ1-2	NA	CASSLGTRWGYTF	TGTGCCAGCAGCTTAGGAACCCGTTGGGGCTACACCTTC
TRBV12-3/TRBV12-4	TRBD1	TRBJ2-1	once	CASSTGTGVGQFF	TGTGCCAGCAGTACCGGGACAGGGGTCGGACAGTTCTTC
TRBV11-2	NA	TRBJ1-2	NA	CASSFPGGVGDSIYGYTF	TGTGCCAGCAGCTTCCCCGGAGGGGTGGGGGACTCAATCTATGGCTACACCTTC
TRBV5-1	TRBD1	TRBJ1-1	NA	CASSVGQGDTEAFF	TGCGCCAGCAGCGTCGGACAGGGAGACACTGAAGCTTTCTTT
TRBV27	TRBD2	TRBJ2-1	once	CASSGSGTSGRGNEQFF	TGTGCCAGCAGTGGTTCCGGGACTAGCGGGAGGGGGAATGAGCAGTTCTTC
TRBV3-1/TRBV3-2	NA	TRBJ1-1	NA	CASSQAGSAFF	TGTGCCAGCAGCCAAGCCGGGTCAGCTTTCTTT
TRBV27	TRBD1	TRBJ1-6	NA	CASRPSTGGNSPLHF	TGTGCCAGCAGGCCCTCGACAGGGGGGAATTCACCCCTCCACTTT
TRBV30	TRBD2	TRBJ2-6	once	CAWAASGRLSGANVLTF	TGTGCCTGGGCGGCTAGCGGGAGGTTATCTGGGGCCAACGTCCTGACTTTC
TRBV27	TRBD2	TRBJ2-3	NA	CASSPIAGGPRYTQYF	TGTGCCAGCAGTCCAATAGCGGGAGGGCCTAGATATACGCAGTATTTT
TRBV27	TRBD2	TRBJ2-1	NA	CASSLWGGSYNEQFF	TGTGCCAGCAGTTTGTGGGGGGGATCCTACAATGAGCAGTTCTTC
TRBV4-3	NA	TRBJ2-2	NA	CASSQDRVLGGVPNTGELFF	TGCGCCAGCAGCCAAGATAGGGTATTAGGGGGGGTCCCGAACACCGGGGAGCTGTTTTTT
TRBV7-3	NA	TRBJ2-2	NA	CASSLTGELFF	TGTGCCAGCAGCCTAACCGGGGAGCTGTTTTTT
TRBV7-2	TRBD2	TRBJ2-3	NA	CASSLEGRGSSWNTQYF	TGTGCCAGCAGCTTAGAGGGCCGCGGGAGTAGTTGGAATACGCAGTATTTT
TRBV18	NA	TRBJ1-1	NA	CASSPTRNTEAFF	TGTGCCAGCTCACCGACGCGGAACACTGAAGCTTTCTTT
TRBV5-6	NA	TRBJ2-2	NA	CASSRTTGELFF	TGTGCCAGCAGCAGGACCACCGGGGAGCTGTTTTTT
TRBV28	TRBD2	TRBJ2-2	NA	CASSLLLAGGTGELFF	TGTGCCAGCAGTTTATTGCTAGCGGGAGGCACCGGGGAGCTGTTTTTT
TRBV2	TRBD1	TRBJ1-1	NA	CASSKQGADRGTEAFF	TGTGCCAGCAGTAAACAGGGGGCTGATCGGGGCACTGAAGCTTTCTTT
TRBV6-5	NA	TRBJ2-3	NA	CASGHGSTQYF	TGTGCCAGCGGCCACGGGAGTACGCAGTATTTT
TRBV5-4	NA	TRBJ1-1	NA	CASSLKVSSEAFF	TGTGCCAGCAGCTTGAAAGTCAGCTCTGAAGCTTTCTTT
TRBV7-8	NA	TRBJ1-1	NA	CASRIEGTSRGTEAFF	TGTGCCAGCAGAATAGAGGGAACCTCTCGGGGCACTGAAGCTTTCTTT
TRBV24-1	NA	TRBJ2-3	NA	CATSDLAGPTDTQYF	TGTGCCACCAGTGATTTGGCGGGGCCAACAGATACGCAGTATTTT
TRBV19	NA	TRBJ2-1	NA	CASSMDRWIFYNEQFF	TGTGCCAGTAGTATGGACCGATGGATTTTTTACAATGAGCAGTTCTTC